The 32 T cell receptor beta chains below come from one sample, sequenced in a study of T-cell memory formation after mild COVID-19. TCRdb independently ran MiXCR on the 5' RACE reads; one entry per CDR3 protein. The sample lists fewer than 400,000 distinct CDR3 sequences, about 17% occurring once. The material sequenced was PBMCs or a T cell subset sorted from them (not recorded which). The receptor source for this set is a man aged 18 to 29 who had mild COVID-19 (a few samples of this study predate the infection). Cell type and time point are not known.

The rearrangement joins TRBV19 to TRBJ2-1, with 7 bases aligning to TRBD1. The CDR3 sequence is 17 residues long. Unmatched junction bases numbered 8, after V lost 3 bases and J lost 0 bases. CDR1 and CDR2 (germline): LNHDA, SQIVND (reference sequence). The CDR3 coding sequence is TGTGCCAGTAGTATGGCACAGGGGCCGAGCTCCTACAATGAGCAGTTCTTC. Its protein product is CASSMAQGPSSYNEQFF.

This clonotype was picked up a small number of times. This rearrangement joins TRBV4-3 to TRBJ1-2; perhaps TRBD1 as D (5 bases). The germline gives CDR1 LGHNA, CDR2 YSLEER. V lost 1 base and J 8 bases, leaving 14 bases between the germline ends. This CDR3 spans 14 amino acids. CDR3 in amino acids: CASSQGPGGGGYTF. The CDR3 DNA is TGCGCCAGCAGCCAAGGACCCGGGGGGGGAGGCTACACCTTC.

The sample holds many counts of this clonotype. The CDR3, as DNA: TGTGCCAGCAGCTTAGCGGGAGGTCGGAACTACAATGAGCAGTTCTTC. As protein: CASSLAGGRNYNEQFF. The chain recombines TRBV7-9 with TRBJ2-1; a possible D gene is TRBD2 (6 bases). Germline V lookup: CDR1 SEHNR, CDR2 FQNEAQ (reference sequence). V was clipped by 0 bases and J by 3 bases, with 12 bases between them. CDR3 length: 16 residues.

For the CDR3, the DNA is TGTGCCAGCAGCCCCCCAGGGGACGAGCAGTACTTC. This codes for CASSPPGDEQYF. This chain joins TRBV5-4 and TRBJ2-7; a possible D gene is TRBD1 (6 bases). The CDR3 length is 12 residues. CDR1 and CDR2 (germline): SGHNT, YYREEE (reference sequence). The ends were cut back, 4 bases at V and 5 bases at J, with 10 bases in the middle.

The chain recombines TRBV5-1 with TRBJ1-2, with D possibly being TRBD1 (6 bases). This CDR3 spans 12 amino acids. V was pared by 3 bases and J by 7 bases, with 10 bases between. CDR1 and CDR2 (germline): SGHRS, YFSETQ. This chain's CDR3 is CASSSARGGYTF. CDR3 in DNA: TGCGCCAGCAGCTCCGCCAGGGGTGGCTACACCTTC.

The chain carries TRBV4-1 and TRBJ1-2; D remains ambiguous. V shed 4 bases and J shed 8 bases, with 26 bases lying between them. The CDR3 covers 17 residues. CDR1 and CDR2 (germline): MGHRA, YSYEKL. CDR3 sequence (DNA): TGCGCCAGCAGCCCAACGGCTTCATGGGATGCGGAGGGCGGCTACACCTTC. It yields the protein CASSPTASWDAEGGYTF.

This clonotype was found a few times. J is TRBJ1-1 and V is TRBV11-2, with D maybe TRBD1 (5 bases). V lost 5 bases and J 2 bases, leaving 18 bases between the germline ends. This CDR3 region has 16 residues. Germline CDR1 SGHAT, CDR2 FQNNGV. The chain's CDR3 is CASSRGAGQRNTEAFF. The CDR3 coding sequence is TGTGCCAGCAGCCGCGGGGCAGGGCAGAGAAACACTGAAGCTTTCTTT.

This clonotype was seen only a few times. The V gene is TRBV10-3, the J gene TRBJ1-1; tentative D call: TRBD1 (5 bases). CDR3 length: 16 residues. The germline V and J ends were trimmed by 3 bases and 6 bases, with 20 bases remaining between them. Germline-derived CDR1 and CDR2 are ENHRY and SYGVKD. CDR3 in DNA: TGTGCCATCAGTGATGGGCAGGGAGTGAACGTCGCTGAAGCTTTCTTT. This sequence encodes CAISDGQGVNVAEAFF.

This clonotype has more than one count but fewer than ten. DNA for the CDR3: TGCAGTGCCTCCCCCCCGGGACTAGCCAATCACATTCAGTACTTC. It encodes CSASPPGLANHIQYF. The chain uses TRBV20-1 and TRBJ2-4; TRBD2 matches at 9 bases. Germline values: CDR1 DFQATT, CDR2 SNEGSKA (reference sequence). The CDR3 loop spans 15 amino acids. V shed 6 bases, J shed 8 bases, and the junction held 14 bases outside the gene matches.

This chain uses TRBV6-5 with TRBJ1-1; 8 nucleotides align to TRBD1. The CDR3 totals 15 residues. The germline CDR1 and CDR2 sequences are MNHEY and SVGAGI. Trimming took 6 bases from V and 3 from J; bases not matched to a gene: 9. CDR3 residues: CASSRRQGRDTEAFF. The CDR3 DNA reads TGTGCCAGCAGCCGTAGACAGGGGAGGGACACTGAAGCTTTCTTT.

This clonotype was seen only a few times. This rearrangement joins TRBV12-3 or TRBV12-4 to TRBJ2-5; D is unresolved. The germline V and J ends were trimmed by 2 bases and 4 bases, with 17 bases remaining between them. This CDR3 contains 16 residues. The CDR3 bases are TGTGCCAGCAGTTTAAAACCAATTTTTAAAGGAGAGACCCAGTACTTC. This sequence encodes CASSLKPIFKGETQYF.

The V gene is TRBV5-1, the J gene TRBJ2-3, with D perhaps TRBD2 (6 bases). CDR1 and CDR2 (germline): SGHRS, YFSETQ. This CDR3 is built from 14 residues. The germline V and J ends were trimmed by 2 bases and 6 bases, with 13 bases remaining between them. CDR3 region: CASSFGPAGDTQYF. The CDR3 coding sequence is TGCGCCAGCAGCTTCGGCCCTGCGGGGGATACGCAGTATTTT.

This chain links TRBV20-1 with TRBJ1-4, with D uncertain. CDR1 is DFQATT and CDR2 is SNEGSKA in the germline V gene (reference sequence). This CDR3 has 13 residues. Trimming stripped 3 bases from V and 2 bases from J, with 7 bases between. CDR3 nucleotides: TGCAGTGCTAGCCAGAATACTAATGAAAAACTGTTTTTT. Protein sequence: CSASQNTNEKLFF.

The chain is built from TRBV12-3 or TRBV12-4 and TRBJ2-7, with D perhaps assigned TRBD1 or TRBD2 (5 bases each). This CDR3 has 12 amino acids. V lost 2 bases, J lost 6 bases, and 8 bases lay in between. Here the CDR3 reads CASSLKRGEQYV. The CDR3 coding sequence is TGTGCCAGCAGTTTAAAGAGGGGCGAGCAGTACGTC.

The chain carries TRBV6-4 and TRBJ2-1; the match to TRBD2 covers 9 bases. V shed 1 base and J 8 bases; nucleotides not matched to a gene: 9. The germline gives CDR1 MRHNA, CDR2 SNTAGT. CDR3 length: 16 amino acids. CDR3 sequence reads: CASSDFLRGGIDEQFF. The CDR3 region has the DNA TGTGCCAGCAGTGACTTCTTGCGGGGGGGCATAGATGAGCAGTTCTTC.

The gene calls are TRBV20-1 and TRBJ2-7, with 9 bases fitting TRBD2. The CDR3 loop spans 15 amino acids. The junction had 6 bases not matched to a gene; V was cut back by 3 bases and J by 0 bases. Germline values: CDR1 DFQATT, CDR2 SNEGSKA (reference sequence). The CDR3 bases are TGCAGTGCTAGGAATCCTAGCGGGGCCTCCTACGAGCAGTACTTC. Residues: CSARNPSGASYEQYF.

This clonotype has a count of ten or more. V and J are TRBV5-5 and TRBJ2-5, with a weak D call TRBD2 (5 bases). The CDR3 totals 14 residues. From germline, CDR1 is SGHKS and CDR2 YYEKEE (reference sequence). V was pared by 0 bases and J by 5 bases, with 11 bases between. Written as DNA, the CDR3 is TGTGCCAGCAGCTTGGCGGACGGCGGGGAGACCCAGTACTTC. Amino acid sequence: CASSLADGGETQYF.

In the case of this clonotype: Mismatch with germline at one junction end may stem from a read error. The chain has TRBV2 and TRBJ2-7; D gene unclear. Germline V lookup: CDR1 SNHLY, CDR2 FYNNEI. This CDR3 is 11 amino acids long. The CDR3 loop reads CASREVYEQYF. The CDR3 DNA reads as TGTGCCAGCAGGGAAGTGTACGAGCAGTACTTC.

The V call is TRBV9, the J call TRBJ1-1, with D possibly matching TRBD1 (6 bases). The CDR3 is made up of 15 amino acids. The V gene's germline CDR1 is SGDLS and CDR2 YYNGEE. V was cut by 0 bases and J by 7 bases, with 16 bases left in between. CDR3 in DNA: TGTGCCAGCAGCGTAGGAACAGGGTGGAAGATTGAAGCTTTCTTT. It codes for CASSVGTGWKIEAFF.

This clonotype has only one observation. The chain recombines TRBV9 with TRBJ2-7, with TRBD1 matching over 9 bases. The CDR3 consists of 14 residues. Germline trimming cut 6 bases from V and 2 bases from J; bases unmatched to any gene: 6. Germline CDR1 SGDLS, CDR2 YYNGEE. The CDR3 DNA reads TGTGCCAGCACCCTCGGGACAGGGCCCTACGAGCAGTACTTC. This sequence encodes CASTLGTGPYEQYF.

This chain links TRBV7-8 with TRBJ2-5; 9 bases map to TRBD1. CDR1 is SGHVS and CDR2 is FQNEAQ in the germline V gene. Trimming at V came to 7 bases and at J to 5 bases, leaving 14 bases not matched to a gene. The CDR3 sequence is 16 residues long. This CDR3 is CASTQTGTGLRETQYF. The CDR3 coding sequence is TGTGCCAGCACCCAGACCGGGACAGGGCTACGGGAGACCCAGTACTTC. The complete variable domain, with remaining parts taken from reference TRBV7-8 and TRBJ2-5, reads GAGVSQSPRYKVAKRGQDVALRCDPISGHVSLFWYQQALGQGPEFLTYFQNEAQLDKSGLPSDRFFAERPEGSVSTLKIQRTQQEDSAVYLCASTQTGTGLRETQYFGPGTRLLVL.

This clonotype appeared many times. V is TRBV9 and J is TRBJ2-3; D is perhaps TRBD1 or TRBD2 (5 bases each). The CDR3 consists of 15 residues. CDR1 is SGDLS, CDR2 YYNGEE, per germline. V was pared by 4 bases and J by 2 bases, with 14 bases between. CDR3 amino acids: CASSPTGAITDTQYF. The CDR3 bases are TGTGCCAGCAGCCCCACCGGGGCGATCACAGATACGCAGTATTTT.

The gene calls are TRBV3-1 and TRBJ1-2, with D hard to call. With 0 bases removed from V and 7 bases from J, the gap between germline ends came to 9 bases. CDR3 length equals 13 residues. Germline V lookup: CDR1 LGHDT, CDR2 YNNKEL (reference sequence). In nucleotides, the CDR3 is TGTGCCAGCAGCCAAGAGAGGGTTGGTGGCTACACCTTC. It translates to CASSQERVGGYTF.

This clonotype has a handful of counts. The V and J genes are TRBV4-2 and TRBJ2-1; tentatively, D is TRBD1 (5 bases). The V gene lost 3 bases and the J gene lost 15 bases, with 12 bases spanning the gap. Germline CDR1 reads LGHNA; CDR2 reads YNFKEQ. The length of the CDR3 is 11 residues. This chain's CDR3 is CASSQDIYMFF. DNA for the CDR3: TGTGCCAGCAGCCAGGACATCTACATGTTCTTC.

In its sample, this clonotype was seen a few times. The chain carries TRBV25-1 and TRBJ2-1; D might be TRBD1 (5 bases). Germline-derived CDR1 and CDR2 are MGHDK and SYGVNS. The CDR3 totals 14 residues. Deletions cut 4 bases from V and 2 bases from J, with 9 bases between. CDR3 amino acids: CASSGGPTYNEQFF. The CDR3, as DNA: TGTGCCAGCAGTGGGGGCCCCACCTACAATGAGCAGTTCTTC.

V is TRBV7-9 and J is TRBJ1-2; tentative D call: TRBD1 (6 bases). The germline CDR1 and CDR2 sequences are SEHNR and FQNEAQ (reference sequence). CDR3 length: 17 amino acids. V was shortened by 1 base and J by 8 bases, with 23 bases between the two germline ends. The CDR3 is CASSLDVWGRVLKGYTF. Here the CDR3 DNA reads TGTGCCAGCAGCTTAGATGTCTGGGGGCGAGTTTTAAAAGGCTACACCTTC. Supplemented by reference TRBV7-9 and TRBJ1-2, the full variable domain reads DTGVSQNPRHKITKRGQNVTFRCDPISEHNRLYWYRQTLGQGPEFLTYFQNEAQLEKSRLLSDRFSAERPKGSFSTLEIQRTEQGDSAMYLCASSLDVWGRVLKGYTFGSGTRLTVV.

In this sample, this clonotype turned up a few times. V usage is TRBV5-6 and J usage is TRBJ2-1, with D unclear. The CDR3 spans 17 residues. The V end was cut by 4 bases, the J end by 4 bases, with 21 bases between. Germline CDR1 and CDR2: SGHDT and YYEEEE. The CDR3 protein is CASSLTPQLTEYNEQFF. In nucleotides, the CDR3 is TGTGCCAGCAGCCTTACTCCCCAACTGACCGAATACAATGAGCAGTTCTTC.

This clonotype was seen only a few times. This chain's CDR3 is CASSLGTGRNTEAFF. In nucleotides, the CDR3 is TGCGCCAGCAGCTTGGGGACAGGGCGAAACACTGAAGCTTTCTTT. J is TRBJ1-1 and V is TRBV5-1; 8 bases map to TRBD1. The junction had 3 bases not matched to a gene; V was cut back by 0 bases and J by 2 bases. Germline values: CDR1 SGHRS, CDR2 YFSETQ. The CDR3 consists of 15 residues. The full variable domain, its missing parts supplied by reference TRBV5-1 and TRBJ1-1, is KAGVTQTPRYLIKTRGQQVTLSCSPISGHRSVSWYQQTPGQGLQFLFEYFSETQRNKGNFPGRFSGRQFSNSRSEMNVSTLELGDSALYLCASSLGTGRNTEAFFGQGTRLTVV.

In its sample, this clonotype was seen a few times. The chain has TRBV30 and TRBJ1-2; D might be TRBD1 (5 bases). The CDR3 consists of 13 residues. Germline loops: CDR1 GTSNPN, CDR2 SVGIG (reference sequence). V lost 1 base and J lost 8, with 14 bases in between. The CDR3 nucleotides are TGTGCCTGGAGTGCACAGGTAGCTCTGGGCTACACCTTC. Translation: CAWSAQVALGYTF.

V and J are TRBV20-1 and TRBJ2-1; D uncertain. From germline, CDR1 is DFQATT and CDR2 SNEGSKA (reference sequence). The CDR3 is made up of 12 amino acids. The V end was cut by 0 bases, the J end by 10 bases, with 10 bases between. The CDR3 bases are TGCAGTGCTAGAGAGGTGCTTTTGGAGCAGTTCTTC. Translating gives CSAREVLLEQFF.

This clonotype appeared a few times. V gene TRBV20-1 combines with J gene TRBJ1-6; D remains ambiguous. The CDR3 has 13 amino acids. Per the germline V gene, CDR1 is DFQATT and CDR2 is SNEGSKA (reference sequence). V lost 2 bases to trimming and J lost 7 bases, with 9 bases between them. The CDR3 DNA follows: TGCAGTGCTAGACCGGTGGGGAATTCACCCCTCCACTTT. This sequence encodes CSARPVGNSPLHF.

This clonotype has a handful of counts. The V gene is TRBV5-4, the J gene TRBJ1-2, with TRBD1 matching 9 bases. The trim removed 3 bases at V and 2 bases at J, leaving 5 bases unmatched. The germline V gene encodes CDR1 SGHNT and CDR2 YYREEE (reference sequence). This CDR3 comprises 15 residues. The CDR3 sequence: CASSSPGQGNYGYTF. The CDR3 nucleotides are TGTGCCAGCAGCTCACCGGGACAGGGAAACTATGGCTACACCTTC.